Sequencing of this T cell receptor (beta chain) was carried out in a study of cytomegalovirus exposure and HLA in healthy donors. Background on the study: Drawn from HLA-typed donors, tens of millions of unique TCRs were held in an early data release.

The PCR ran on 60 Vbeta and 13 Jbeta primers. Clones were sequenced by immunoSEQ multiplex PCR, and TCRdb holds only the in-frame ones, with some missing. The sample carries around 140,000 clones, roughly four fifths recorded once. Regarding this clone: What it recognizes is unknown.

Looked up from germline, CDR1 is SEHNR and CDR2 is FQNEAQ (reference sequence). V shed 5 bases, J shed 5 bases, and the junction held 4 bases outside the gene matches. This CDR3 comprises 14 residues. Overall study results and limits: Researchers counted some 150 TCR beta chains as cytomegalovirus-associated. Being indistinguishable, some V segments were excluded, TRBV6-2 and TRBV6-3 among them. Sequencing likely generated an artifact that appeared as a cluster of highly shared sequence variants.

What was sequenced was PBMCs. This sequence joins TRBV7-9 and TRBJ1-4; 8 bases agree with TRBD1. This receptor was taken from an older woman in good health and CMV-seronegative. Here the CDR3 reads CASSPDRANEKLFF. The CDR3 bases are TGTGCCAGCAGCCCGGACAGGGCCAATGAAAAACTGTTTTTT.